This TCR beta chain originates from a study of blood T cell repertoires in COVID-19. About the study: Samples came from the United States, Italy and Spain, spanning acute and convalescent COVID-19. PBMCs, B-cell-depleted T cells, or T cells provided the cDNA or gDNA that made up the material.

This CDR3 comprises 12 residues. The germline gives CDR1 SQVTM, CDR2 ANQGSEA. The germline V and J ends were trimmed by 5 bases and 4 bases, with 11 bases remaining between them. In the source study's methods: Reference gene primer amplification in the assay estimated nucleated cell counts. Some clones are missing from TCRdb's copy, which holds only in-frame ones; the method was immunoSEQ multiplex PCR. Clone size and the V and J calls come from that table; the DNA yielded D and trimming. The sample consists of some 200,000 clones, approximately 94% of them appearing once. Material: peripheral blood. The source of this sequence is a man aged 25-40 years with COVID-19, enrolled during active disease. This chain links TRBV29-1 with TRBJ1-1; perhaps TRBD1 as D (5 bases). The CDR3, as DNA: TGCAGCGTTTCCGAGACAGCCACTGAAGCTTTCTTT. Its protein product is CSVSETATEAFF.